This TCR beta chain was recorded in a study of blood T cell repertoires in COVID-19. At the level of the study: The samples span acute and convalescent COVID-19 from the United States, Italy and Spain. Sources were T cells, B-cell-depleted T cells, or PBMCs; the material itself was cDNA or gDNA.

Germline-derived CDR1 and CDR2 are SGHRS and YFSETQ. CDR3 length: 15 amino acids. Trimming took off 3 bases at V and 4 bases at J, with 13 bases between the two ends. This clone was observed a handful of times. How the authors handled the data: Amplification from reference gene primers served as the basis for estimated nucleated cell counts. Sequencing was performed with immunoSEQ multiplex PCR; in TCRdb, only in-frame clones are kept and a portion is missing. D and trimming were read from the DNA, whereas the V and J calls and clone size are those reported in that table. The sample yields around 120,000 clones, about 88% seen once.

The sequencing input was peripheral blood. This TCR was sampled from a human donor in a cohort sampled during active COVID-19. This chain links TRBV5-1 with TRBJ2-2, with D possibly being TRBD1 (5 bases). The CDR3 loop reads CASSWGPRGTGELFF. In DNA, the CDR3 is TGCGCCAGCAGCTGGGGCCCCCGAGGCACCGGGGAGCTGTTTTTT.